In its sample, the clone carrying this T cell receptor beta chain was seen many times. Its antigen is unidentified. The data were taken from a study of neurological immune-mediated disorders. Germline loops: CDR1 SGHRS, CDR2 YFSETQ. The CDR3 consists of 15 residues. The V gene lost 2 bases and the J gene lost 7 bases, with 15 bases spanning the gap. Notes on the study in general: One related-CDR3 cluster, found by phylogenetic grouping, held repertoires of 18 of 34 multiple sclerosis patients and is a possible signature.

TCRdb called the 5' RACE reads again in MiXCR, with one record for every CDR3 protein. This sample has approximately 130,000 distinct CDR3 sequences, with roughly 3.1% found just once. This sequence was found in a young woman with multiple sclerosis. Material: PBMCs. This chain links TRBV5-1 with TRBJ2-2, with D possibly matching TRBD1 (7 bases). CDR3 region: CASSLSTGEVGELFF. The CDR3, as DNA: TGCGCCAGCAGCTTATCTACAGGGGAGGTCGGGGAGCTGTTTTTT.